Following are 17 T cell receptor beta chains from one sample sequenced in a study of shared clonotypes between healthy human individuals. This table comes from immunoSEQ multiplex PCR, and its TCRdb copy is limited to in-frame clones, with some not included. Seen here are roughly 2,000,000 clones, roughly 94% observed once, and the top ten hold roughly 1%. CD45RO-negative cells were positively selected for CCR7, leaving out terminally differentiated effector memory CD45RA+ cells. The material sequenced was naive CD8+ T cells sorted from blood. The receptors were gathered from a man younger than 35 in good health.

The chain recombines TRBV19 with TRBJ2-1; D is uncertain. The V gene's germline CDR1 is LNHDA and CDR2 SQIVND (reference sequence). The germline V and J ends were trimmed by 0 bases and 4 bases, with 13 bases remaining between them. This CDR3 contains 16 residues. In nucleotides, the CDR3 is TGTGCCAGTAGTATAGATGGCTCTTTCGAATACAATGAGCAGTTCTTC. Translating gives CASSIDGSFEYNEQFF.

CDR3 sequence reads: CAWGTGLAANVLTF. The CDR3, as DNA: TGTGCCTGGGGGACAGGCCTGGCCGCCAACGTCCTGACTTTC. This chain joins TRBV30 and TRBJ2-6; 8 bases match TRBD1. V lost 5 bases and J lost 7; bases outside the gene matches: 7. Looked up from germline, CDR1 is GTSNPN and CDR2 is SVGIG (reference sequence). The CDR3 is 14 amino acids.

Notes on this clone: Other DNA sequences of this sample code for an identical CDR3. The CDR3 nucleotides are TGTGCCAGTAGTATGGGGGATGAAAAACTGTTTTTT. Amino acids: CASSMGDEKLFF. V and J are TRBV19 and TRBJ1-4; maybe TRBD1 (5 bases). V was cut by 3 bases and J by 6 bases, with 5 bases left in between. The CDR3 loop spans 12 amino acids. Germline CDR1 reads LNHDA; CDR2 reads SQIVND (reference sequence).

This chain joins TRBV5-6 and TRBJ1-5; D may be TRBD1 (5 bases). The CDR3 is made up of 13 amino acids. Trimming took off 3 bases at V and 9 bases at J, with 13 bases between the two ends. CDR1 and CDR2 from the germline V gene are SGHDT and YYEEEE. CDR3 loop: CASSWQGEGPQHF. CDR3 nucleotides: TGTGCCAGCAGCTGGCAGGGAGAAGGGCCCCAGCATTTT.

V gene TRBV29-1 combines with J gene TRBJ1-1; D not certain. V lost 3 bases to trimming and J lost 5 bases, with 10 bases between them. CDR3 size: 12 residues. CDR1 SQVTM and CDR2 ANQGSEA come from the germline V gene. The CDR3 region is CSVEEPPTEAFF. In DNA, the CDR3 is TGCAGCGTTGAGGAGCCCCCAACTGAAGCTTTCTTT. The variable domain in full, with the rest retrieved from reference TRBV29-1 and TRBJ1-1, is SAVISQKPSRDICQRGTSLTIQCQVDSQVTMMFWYRQQPGQSLTLIATANQGSEATYESGFVIDKFPISRPNLTFSTLTVSNMSPEDSSIYLCSVEEPPTEAFFGQGTRLTVV.

This clone appeared a few times. J is TRBJ1-5 and V is TRBV6-6, with D uncertain. Germline-derived CDR1 and CDR2 are MNHNY and SVGAGI (reference sequence). CDR3 length: 12 residues. V lost 5 bases to trimming and J lost 7 bases, with 9 bases between them. CDR3 residues: CASSASRQPQHF. The CDR3 nucleotides read TGTGCCAGCAGTGCCTCTAGGCAGCCCCAGCATTTT.

The V and J genes are TRBV5-1 and TRBJ2-5, with TRBD2 matching over 11 bases. V lost 4 bases to trimming and J lost 2 bases; unmatched junction nucleotides: 4. The germline V gene has CDR1 SGHRS and CDR2 YFSETQ. The CDR3 has 15 amino acids. CDR3 loop: CASSALAGGQETQYF. Here the CDR3 DNA reads TGCGCCAGCAGCGCTTTAGCGGGGGGGCAAGAGACCCAGTACTTC.

The V and J genes are TRBV11-2 and TRBJ2-2; no firm D call. In germline, CDR1 is SGHAT, CDR2 FQNNGV. This CDR3 has 13 amino acids. Trimming removed 5 bases from V and 2 bases from J, with 6 bases in between. The CDR3 region has the DNA TGTGCCAGCAGCCTACGAAACACCGGGGAGCTGTTTTTT. Its translation is CASSLRNTGELFF.

On this clone: Additional DNA sequences in this sample encode the identical CDR3. This chain uses TRBV6-4 with TRBJ2-2; D not resolved. This CDR3 has 13 amino acids. V gave up 2 bases and J gave up 2 bases, with 3 bases separating them. Looked up from germline, CDR1 is MRHNA and CDR2 is SNTAGT. The CDR3 reads CASSDGNTGELFF. In DNA, the CDR3 is TGTGCCAGCAGTGACGGTAACACCGGGGAGCTGTTTTTT.

CDR3 sequence reads: CASSQDAGGNSPLHF. The CDR3 DNA reads TGCGCCAGCAGCCAAGATGCCGGGGGGAATTCACCCCTCCACTTT. The rearrangement joins TRBV4-3 to TRBJ1-6; D might be TRBD1 (5 bases). With 0 bases removed from V and 7 bases from J, the gap between germline ends came to 10 bases. CDR1 and CDR2 from the germline V gene are LGHNA and YSLEER. This CDR3 comprises 15 residues.

The rearrangement uses TRBV5-1 and TRBJ2-3, with 11 positions matching TRBD2. After removal of 6 bases from V and 2 bases from J, the junction contained 5 bases not matched to a gene. Germline assignment: CDR1 SGHRS and CDR2 YFSETQ. The CDR3 runs 15 residues. The CDR3 bases are TGCGCCAGCAACGGACTAGCGGGTCCCACAGATACGCAGTATTTT. Amino acid sequence: CASNGLAGPTDTQYF.

On this clone: This same CDR3 is encoded by further DNA sequences in the sample. V usage is TRBV13 and J usage is TRBJ2-7; 9 bases are shared with TRBD1. The CDR3 extends over 14 amino acids. Germline-derived CDR1 and CDR2 are PRHDT and FYEKMQ (reference sequence). Losses at the gene ends were 4 bases for V and 3 bases for J; bases not matched to a gene: 4. CDR3 protein: CASSSGTGSYEQYF. DNA for the CDR3: TGTGCCAGCAGCTCCGGGACAGGGAGCTACGAGCAGTACTTC.

V gene TRBV15 combines with J gene TRBJ2-5; a possible D gene is TRBD1 (5 bases). CDR3 size: 15 residues. Germline V CDR1 and CDR2: LNHNV, YYDKDF (reference sequence). Deletions cut 3 bases from V and 2 bases from J, with 13 bases between. The CDR3 sequence is CATSREIQGQETQYF. DNA of the CDR3: TGTGCCACCAGCAGGGAAATTCAGGGACAAGAGACCCAGTACTTC.

The chain combines TRBV6-5 with TRBJ2-7, with no clear D. Deletions cut 6 bases from V and 1 base from J, with 13 bases between. The CDR3 consists of 14 residues. CDR1 is MNHEY and CDR2 is SVGAGI in the germline V gene. CDR3 nucleotide sequence: TGTGCCAGCAGCGGTTTGGGCTCTTCCTACGAGCAGTACTTC. As protein: CASSGLGSSYEQYF.

The chain carries TRBV25-1 and TRBJ2-7; TRBD1 matches 7 bases. The germline V gene has CDR1 MGHDK and CDR2 SYGVNS. CDR3 size: 11 residues. With V trimmed by 8 bases and J by 7 bases, 5 bases remained unmatched. In DNA, the CDR3 is TGTGCCAGCGGTCAGGGGGTTGAGCAGTACTTC. Amino acids: CASGQGVEQYF.

J is TRBJ2-5 and V is TRBV7-3; D ambiguous. Per the germline V gene, CDR1 is SGHTA and CDR2 is FQGTGA. Trimming took 1 base from V and 5 from J, leaving 8 bases between them. This CDR3 comprises 13 residues. CDR3 loop: CASSLNPGETQYF. The CDR3 DNA reads as TGTGCCAGCAGCTTAAATCCCGGGGAGACCCAGTACTTC.

The chain is built from TRBV23-1 and TRBJ2-4; D might be TRBD1 (6 bases). TRBV23-1 belongs to the ORF category, with a function that is uncertain. Trimming removed 7 bases at V and 1 base at J, with 11 bases between. The CDR3 extends over 14 amino acids. CDR3 in DNA: TGCGCCAGCACGACAGGCCTTGCCAAAAACATTCAGTACTTC. This gives the protein CASTTGLAKNIQYF.